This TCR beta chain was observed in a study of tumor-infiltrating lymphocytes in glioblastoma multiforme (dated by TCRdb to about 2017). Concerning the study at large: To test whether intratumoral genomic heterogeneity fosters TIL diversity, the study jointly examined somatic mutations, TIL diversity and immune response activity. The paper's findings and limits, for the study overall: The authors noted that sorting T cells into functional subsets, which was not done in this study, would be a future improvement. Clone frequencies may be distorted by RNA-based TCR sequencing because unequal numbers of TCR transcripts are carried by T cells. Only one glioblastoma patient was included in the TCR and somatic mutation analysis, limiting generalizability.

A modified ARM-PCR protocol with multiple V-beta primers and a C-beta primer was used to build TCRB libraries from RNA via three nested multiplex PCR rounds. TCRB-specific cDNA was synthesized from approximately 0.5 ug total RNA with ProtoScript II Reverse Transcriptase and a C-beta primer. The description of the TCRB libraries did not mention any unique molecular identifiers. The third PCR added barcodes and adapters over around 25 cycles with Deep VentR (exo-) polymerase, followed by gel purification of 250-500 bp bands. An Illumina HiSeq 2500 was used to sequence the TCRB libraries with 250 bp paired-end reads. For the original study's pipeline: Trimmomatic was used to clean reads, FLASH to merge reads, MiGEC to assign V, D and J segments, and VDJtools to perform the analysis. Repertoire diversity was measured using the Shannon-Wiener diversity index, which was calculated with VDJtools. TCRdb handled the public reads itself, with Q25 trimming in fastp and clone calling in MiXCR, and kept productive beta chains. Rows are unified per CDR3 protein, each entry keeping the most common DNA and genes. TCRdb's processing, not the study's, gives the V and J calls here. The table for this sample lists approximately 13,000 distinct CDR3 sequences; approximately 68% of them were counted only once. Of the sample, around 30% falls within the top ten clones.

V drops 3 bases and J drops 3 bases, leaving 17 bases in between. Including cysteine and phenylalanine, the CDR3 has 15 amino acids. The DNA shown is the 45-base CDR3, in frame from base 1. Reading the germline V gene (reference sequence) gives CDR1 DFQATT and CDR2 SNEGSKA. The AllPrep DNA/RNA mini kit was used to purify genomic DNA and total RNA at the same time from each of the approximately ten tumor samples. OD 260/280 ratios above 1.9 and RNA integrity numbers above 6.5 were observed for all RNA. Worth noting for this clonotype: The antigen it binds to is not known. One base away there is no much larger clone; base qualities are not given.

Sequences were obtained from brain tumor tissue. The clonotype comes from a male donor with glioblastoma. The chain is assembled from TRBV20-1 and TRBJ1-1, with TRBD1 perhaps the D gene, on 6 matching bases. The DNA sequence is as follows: TGCAGTGCTAGCCCCCGGGGGCTTACCCACACTGAAGCTTTCTTT. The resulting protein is CSASPRGLTHTEAFF.